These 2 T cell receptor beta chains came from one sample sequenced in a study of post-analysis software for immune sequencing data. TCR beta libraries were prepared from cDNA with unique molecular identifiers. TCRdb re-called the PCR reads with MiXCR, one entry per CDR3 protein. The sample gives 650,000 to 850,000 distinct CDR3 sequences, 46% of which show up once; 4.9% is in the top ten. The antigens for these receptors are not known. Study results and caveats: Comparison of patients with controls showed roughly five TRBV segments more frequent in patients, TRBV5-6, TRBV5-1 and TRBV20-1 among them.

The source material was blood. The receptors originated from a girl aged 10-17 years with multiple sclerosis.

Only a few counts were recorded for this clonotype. DNA for the CDR3: TGTGCCAGCTCACCACCGGCTAGCGGGAGCGATGAGCAGTTCTTC. Translating gives CASSPPASGSDEQFF. The V gene is TRBV18, the J gene TRBJ2-1; the match to TRBD2 covers 10 bases. The V gene end was trimmed by 0 bases and the J gene end by 8 bases; junction bases not matched to a gene: 4. This CDR3 contains 15 residues. Germline V gene sequence: CDR1 KGHSH, CDR2 LQKENI.

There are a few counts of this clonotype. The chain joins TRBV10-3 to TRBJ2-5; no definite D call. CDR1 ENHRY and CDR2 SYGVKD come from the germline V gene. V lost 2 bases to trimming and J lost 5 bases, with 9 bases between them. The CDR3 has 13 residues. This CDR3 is CAISELVGETQYF. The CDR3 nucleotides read TGTGCCATCAGTGAGCTTGTGGGGGAGACCCAGTACTTC.